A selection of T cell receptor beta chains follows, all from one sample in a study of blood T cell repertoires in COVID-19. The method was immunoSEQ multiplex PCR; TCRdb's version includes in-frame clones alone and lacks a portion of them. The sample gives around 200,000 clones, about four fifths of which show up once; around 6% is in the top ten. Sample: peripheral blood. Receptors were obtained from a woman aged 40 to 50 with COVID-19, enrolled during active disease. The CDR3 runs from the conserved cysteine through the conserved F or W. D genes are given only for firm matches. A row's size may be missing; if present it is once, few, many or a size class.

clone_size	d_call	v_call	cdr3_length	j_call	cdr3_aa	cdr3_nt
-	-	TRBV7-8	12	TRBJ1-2	CASSFTAYGYTF	TGTGCCAGCAGCTTTACAGCTTATGGCTACACCTTC
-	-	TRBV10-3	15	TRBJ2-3	CAISAGTRVGDTQYF	TGTGCCATCAGCGCCGGGACAAGAGTAGGGGATACGCAGTATTTT
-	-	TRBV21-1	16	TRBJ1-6	CANDPPAQGLDSPLHF	TGTGCCAACGACCCCCCGGCGCAGGGCCTAGATTCACCCCTCCACTTT
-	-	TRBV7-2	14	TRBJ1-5	CASSLDFINQPQHF	TGTGCCAGCAGCCTTGACTTTATTAATCAGCCCCAGCATTTT
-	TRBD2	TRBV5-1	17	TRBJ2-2	CASNSGPGLVPAGELFF	TGCGCCAGCAACTCCGGGCCGGGACTAGTACCTGCCGGGGAGCTGTTTTTT
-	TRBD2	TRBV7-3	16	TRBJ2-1	CASSLTGGTRNNEQFF	TGTGCCAGCAGCTTGACCGGTGGGACTAGAAACAATGAGCAGTTCTTC
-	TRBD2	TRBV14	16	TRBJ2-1	CASSQVGTSGTGEQFF	TGTGCCAGCAGCCAAGTAGGGACTAGCGGGACTGGGGAGCAGTTCTTC
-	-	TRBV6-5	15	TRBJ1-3	CASSRFGASGNTIYF	TGTGCCAGCAGTCGCTTTGGGGCATCAGGAAACACCATATATTTT
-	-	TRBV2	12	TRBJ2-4	CASSEGRIRGYF	TGTGCCAGCAGTGAAGGAAGGATACGGGGATACTTC
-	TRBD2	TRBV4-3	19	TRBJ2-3	CASSQDYSGGTSRTDTQYF	TGCGCCAGCAGCCAAGATTACAGCGGGGGGACTTCCCGCACAGATACGCAGTATTTT
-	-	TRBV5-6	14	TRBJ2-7	CASRRRRGPWGQYF	TGTGCCAGCAGAAGGCGGAGGGGCCCCTGGGGGCAGTACTTC
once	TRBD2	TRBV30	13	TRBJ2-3	CAWSSGGTDTQYF	TGTGCCTGGAGTAGCGGGGGAACAGATACGCAGTATTTT
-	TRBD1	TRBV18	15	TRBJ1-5	CASSPDRGWGQPQHF	TGTGCCAGCTCACCCGACAGGGGTTGGGGGCAGCCCCAGCATTTT
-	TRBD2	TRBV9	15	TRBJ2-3	CASSGLAGGTDTQYF	TGTGCCAGCAGCGGGCTAGCGGGAGGCACAGATACGCAGTATTTT
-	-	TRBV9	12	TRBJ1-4	CASSREGEKLFF	TGTGCCAGCAGCCGGGAGGGAGAAAAACTGTTTTTT
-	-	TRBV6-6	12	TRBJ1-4	CASRQGFEKLFF	TGTGCCAGCAGACAGGGATTTGAAAAACTGTTTTTT
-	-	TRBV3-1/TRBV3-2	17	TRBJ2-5	CASSLSRGLAEKETQYF	TGTGCCAGCAGCCTGAGCCGGGGGCTAGCGGAGAAAGAGACCCAGTACTTC
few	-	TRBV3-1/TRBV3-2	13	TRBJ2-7	CASSQVASYEQYF	TGTGCCAGCAGCCAAGTGGCCTCCTACGAGCAGTACTTC
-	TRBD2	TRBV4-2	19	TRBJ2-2	CASSQEYSGGRPHTGELFF	TGTGCCAGCAGCCAAGAATACAGCGGGGGCCGTCCCCACACCGGGGAGCTGTTTTTT
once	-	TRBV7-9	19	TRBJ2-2	CASAPVLGRARGRTGELFF	TGTGCCAGCGCCCCAGTCCTAGGCAGGGCCCGCGGTAGGACCGGGGAGCTGTTTTTT
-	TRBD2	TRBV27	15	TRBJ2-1	CASRGTSGLYNEQFF	TGTGCCAGCAGGGGGACTAGCGGGTTATACAATGAGCAGTTCTTC
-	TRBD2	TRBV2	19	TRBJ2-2	CASSELGSGGIANTGELFF	TGTGCCAGCAGTGAATTGGGTAGCGGGGGCATCGCGAACACCGGGGAGCTGTTTTTT
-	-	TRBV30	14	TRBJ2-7	CAWSLWGRNYEQYF	TGTGCCTGGAGTTTATGGGGGCGTAACTACGAGCAGTACTTC
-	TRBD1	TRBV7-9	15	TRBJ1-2	CASSHLLQGANGYTF	TGTGCCAGCAGCCATCTCCTACAGGGGGCAAACGGCTACACCTTC
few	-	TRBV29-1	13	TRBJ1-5	CSVVTGVNQPQHF	TGCAGCGTTGTTACAGGCGTAAATCAGCCCCAGCATTTT
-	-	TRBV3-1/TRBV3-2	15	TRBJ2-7	CASSQGQDISYEQYF	TGTGCCAGCAGCCAAGGTCAGGATATCTCCTACGAGCAGTACTTC
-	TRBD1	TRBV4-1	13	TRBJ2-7	CASRGQGTYEQYF	TGCGCCAGCAGGGGACAGGGGACCTACGAGCAGTACTTC
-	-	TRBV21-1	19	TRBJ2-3	CASSKTRRTITPSTDTQYF	TGTGCCAGCAGCAAAACTCGACGCACTATTACCCCTAGCACAGATACGCAGTATTTT
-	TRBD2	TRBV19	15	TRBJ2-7	CASRSTSDLSYEQYF	TGTGCCAGTAGATCCACTAGCGACCTCTCCTACGAGCAGTACTTC
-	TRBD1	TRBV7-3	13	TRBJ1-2	CASSRTGFEGYTF	TGTGCCAGCAGCCGGACAGGGTTCGAGGGCTACACCTTC
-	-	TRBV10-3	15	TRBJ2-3	CAIGLDAPISDTQYF	TGTGCCATAGGACTTGACGCGCCCATATCAGATACGCAGTATTTT
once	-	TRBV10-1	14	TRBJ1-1	CASSESLDRTEAFF	TGCGCCAGCAGTGAGTCGTTAGATAGAACTGAAGCTTTCTTT
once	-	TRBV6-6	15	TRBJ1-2	CASSYPKGANYGYTF	TGTGCCAGCAGTTACCCGAAGGGAGCTAACTATGGCTACACCTTC
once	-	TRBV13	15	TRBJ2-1	CASSLEYQTYNEQFF	TGTGCCAGCAGCTTAGAATACCAGACCTACAATGAGCAGTTCTTC
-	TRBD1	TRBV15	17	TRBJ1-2	CATSRDIIAGGGQGYTF	TGTGCCACCAGCAGAGATATCATAGCAGGGGGCGGTCAGGGCTACACCTTC